One sample yielded the 9 T cell receptor beta chains listed below, sequenced in a study of blood T cell repertoires in COVID-19. TCRdb keeps only in-frame clones here, not all; method: immunoSEQ multiplex PCR. The sample records some 220,000 clones, 65% to 90% being singletons. What was sequenced was peripheral blood. The source is a man aged 50-60 years with active or convalescent COVID-19.

The chain uses TRBV9 and TRBJ2-1; TRBD2 aligns across 7 bases. The CDR3 length is 14 residues. V lost 3 bases to trimming and J lost 5 bases; unmatched junction nucleotides: 5. Germline-derived CDR1 and CDR2 are SGDLS and YYNGEE. This chain's CDR3 is CASSDVGTNNEQFF. The CDR3 coding sequence is TGTGCCAGCAGCGACGTCGGGACTAACAATGAGCAGTTCTTC.

The V and J genes are TRBV7-9 and TRBJ1-6; possible D gene TRBD1, 5 bases. The V end was cut by 1 base, the J end by 5 bases, with 9 bases between. The CDR3 extends over 15 amino acids. The germline V gene encodes CDR1 SEHNR and CDR2 FQNEAQ (reference sequence). In DNA, the CDR3 is TGTGCCAGCAGCTTAGAGGAGGGGCATAATTCACCCCTCCACTTT. It yields the protein CASSLEEGHNSPLHF. Supplemented by reference TRBV7-9 and TRBJ1-6, the full variable domain reads DTGVSQNPRHKITKRGQNVTFRCDPISEHNRLYWYRQTLGQGPEFLTYFQNEAQLEKSRLLSDRFSAERPKGSFSTLEIQRTEQGDSAMYLCASSLEEGHNSPLHFGNGTRLTVT.

This clone has only one observation. At one end the junction does not follow the germline gene, possibly because of a read error. The V gene is TRBV7-6, the J gene TRBJ2-2; TRBD1 agrees at 7 bases. The CDR3 totals 17 residues. The germline gives CDR1 SGHVS, CDR2 FNYEAQ. Written as DNA, the CDR3 is TGTGCCAACAGCTTACCCCCCGGGGACAGCCTCACCGGGGAGCTGTTTTTT. Its protein is CANSLPPGDSLTGELFF. Combining the CDR3 with reference TRBV7-6 and TRBJ2-2 gives the whole variable domain GAGVSQSPRYKVTKRGQDVALRCDPISGHVSLYWYRQALGQGPEFLTYFNYEAQQDKSGLPNDRFSAERPEGSISTLTIQRTEQRDSAMYRCANSLPPGDSLTGELFFGEGSRLTVL.

J is TRBJ1-1 and V is TRBV7-8; D may be TRBD1 (5 bases). Looked up from germline, CDR1 is SGHVS and CDR2 is FQNEAQ. The ends were cut back, 4 bases at V and 3 bases at J, with 21 bases in the middle. The CDR3 is 17 amino acids. The CDR3 loop reads CASSSSGGSASYTEAFF. The CDR3 DNA is TGTGCCAGCAGCTCTTCGGGGGGTTCGGCGAGTTACACTGAAGCTTTCTTT. The full variable domain, completed using reference TRBV7-8 and TRBJ1-1, is GAGVSQSPRYKVAKRGQDVALRCDPISGHVSLFWYQQALGQGPEFLTYFQNEAQLDKSGLPSDRFFAERPEGSVSTLKIQRTQQEDSAVYLCASSSSGGSASYTEAFFGQGTRLTVV.

This chain connects TRBV5-1 to TRBJ2-3; D is unresolved. V shed 0 bases and J shed 4 bases, with 6 bases lying between them. The CDR3 consists of 13 residues. Per the germline V gene, CDR1 is SGHRS and CDR2 is YFSETQ. The chain's CDR3 is CASSLGISDTQYF. The CDR3, as DNA: TGCGCCAGCAGCTTGGGTATCTCAGATACGCAGTATTTT.

As DNA, the CDR3 is TGCGCCAGCAGCCAGACCCCCGGGACTAGCGGGAGGGAGACCCAGTACTTC. It is translated as CASSQTPGTSGRETQYF. J is TRBJ2-5 and V is TRBV4-3; 15 nucleotides agree with TRBD2. CDR1 is LGHNA and CDR2 is YSLEER in the germline V gene. There are 17 residues in the CDR3. After removal of 3 bases from V and 5 bases from J, the junction contained 7 bases not matched to a gene.

The chain is built from TRBV5-1 and TRBJ2-7, with 7 positions matching TRBD1. V gave up 0 bases and J gave up 0 bases; unmatched junction bases: 3. The CDR3 runs 15 residues. The germline CDR1 and CDR2 sequences are SGHRS and YFSETQ. Written as DNA, the CDR3 is TGCGCCAGCAGCTTGGGACAGGGCTACTCCTACGAGCAGTACTTC. It translates to CASSLGQGYSYEQYF.

The chain is built from TRBV28 and TRBJ2-7, with TRBD2 as a possible D gene (6 bases). CDR1 MDHEN and CDR2 SYDVKM come from the germline V gene. The CDR3 totals 14 residues. The V end lost 11 bases, the J end lost 9 bases, and 26 bases lay between the germline ends. CDR3 nucleotide sequence: TGTGCCTCCAGTTGGGCGGGGACTTCATATGTGCAGTACTTC. Its protein product is CASSWAGTSYVQYF.

This rearrangement joins TRBV11-2 to TRBJ2-1; possibly TRBD1 for D (6 bases). Germline values: CDR1 SGHAT, CDR2 FQNNGV. The CDR3 is made up of 13 amino acids. Trimming pared 0 bases from V and 15 bases from J, leaving 15 bases between. The CDR3 is CASSLEAGGQRFF. The CDR3 DNA reads as TGTGCCAGCAGCTTAGAAGCAGGAGGACAGCGGTTCTTC.